This T cell receptor (beta chain) was obtained from a study of blood T cell repertoires in COVID-19. About the research overall: Researchers got acute and convalescent COVID-19 samples from the United States, Italy and Spain. PBMCs, B-cell-depleted T cells, or T cells were the source of the cDNA or gDNA that made up the material.

Study members were between roughly 18 and 89 years old and lived in 24 US regions. Using immunoSEQ multiplex PCR, the repertoire was profiled, and TCRdb retains in-frame clones only, with some absent. The data hold approximately 200,000 clones, with 65% to 85% observed a single time. Source material: PBMCs or T cells enriched from blood (not recorded which). This sequence was found in a woman in her thirties or forties with acute COVID-19.

The CDR3: CASSVVLSVTEAFF. CDR3 nucleotide sequence: TGTGCCAGCAGTGTGGTCCTTAGTGTCACTGAAGCTTTCTTT. The chain recombines TRBV2 with TRBJ1-1; no reliable D call. This CDR3 has 14 residues. Trimming stripped 4 bases from V and 4 bases from J, with 13 bases between. CDR1 SNHLY and CDR2 FYNNEI come from the germline V gene.